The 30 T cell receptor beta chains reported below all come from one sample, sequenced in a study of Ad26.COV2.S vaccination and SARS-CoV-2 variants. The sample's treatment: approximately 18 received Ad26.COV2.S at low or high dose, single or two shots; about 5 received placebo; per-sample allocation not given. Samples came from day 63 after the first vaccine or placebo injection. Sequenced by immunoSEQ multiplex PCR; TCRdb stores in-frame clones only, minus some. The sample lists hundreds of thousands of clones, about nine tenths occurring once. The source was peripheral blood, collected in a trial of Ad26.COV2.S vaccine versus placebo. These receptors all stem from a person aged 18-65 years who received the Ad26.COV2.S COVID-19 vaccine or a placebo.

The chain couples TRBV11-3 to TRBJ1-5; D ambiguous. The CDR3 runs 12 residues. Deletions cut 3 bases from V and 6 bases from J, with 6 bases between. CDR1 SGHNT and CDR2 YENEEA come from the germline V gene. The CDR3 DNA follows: TGTGCCAGCAGCTTTCTCCGTCAGCCCCAGCATTTT. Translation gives CASSFLRQPQHF.

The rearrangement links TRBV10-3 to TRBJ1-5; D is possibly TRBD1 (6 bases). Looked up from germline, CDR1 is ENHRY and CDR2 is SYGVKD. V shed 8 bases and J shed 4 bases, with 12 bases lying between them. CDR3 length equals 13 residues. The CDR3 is CAIRGDTNQPQHF. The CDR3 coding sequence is TGTGCCATCCGTGGGGACACTAATCAGCCCCAGCATTTT.

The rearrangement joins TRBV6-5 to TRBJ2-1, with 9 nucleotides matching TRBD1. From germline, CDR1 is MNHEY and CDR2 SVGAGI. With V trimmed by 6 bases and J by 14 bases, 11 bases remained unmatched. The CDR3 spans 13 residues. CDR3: CASSHPQTGGKFF. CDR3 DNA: TGTGCCAGCAGCCATCCCCAGACAGGGGGTAAGTTCTTC.

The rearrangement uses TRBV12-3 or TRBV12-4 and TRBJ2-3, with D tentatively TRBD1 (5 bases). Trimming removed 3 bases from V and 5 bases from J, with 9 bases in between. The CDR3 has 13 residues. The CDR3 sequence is CASSFGRGDTQYF. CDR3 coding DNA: TGTGCCAGCAGTTTTGGAAGGGGAGATACGCAGTATTTT.

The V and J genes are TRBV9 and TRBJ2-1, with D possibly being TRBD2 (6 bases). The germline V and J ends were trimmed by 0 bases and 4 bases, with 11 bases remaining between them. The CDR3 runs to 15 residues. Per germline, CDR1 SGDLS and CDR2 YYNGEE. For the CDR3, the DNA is TGTGCCAGCAGCGTAGTCGGCGGAGGGTACAATGAGCAGTTCTTC. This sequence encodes CASSVVGGGYNEQFF.

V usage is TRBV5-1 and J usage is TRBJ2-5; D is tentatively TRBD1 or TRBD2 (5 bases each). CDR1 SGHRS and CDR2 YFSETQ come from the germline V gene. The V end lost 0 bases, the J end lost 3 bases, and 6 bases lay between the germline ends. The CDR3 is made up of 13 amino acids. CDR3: CASSLVGEETQYF. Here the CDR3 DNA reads TGCGCCAGCAGCTTGGTGGGGGAAGAGACCCAGTACTTC.

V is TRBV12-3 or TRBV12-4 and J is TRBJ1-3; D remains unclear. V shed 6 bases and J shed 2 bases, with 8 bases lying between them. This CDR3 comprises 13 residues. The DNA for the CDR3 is TGTGCCAGCAGCGTAAGGGCTGGAAACACCATATATTTT. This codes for CASSVRAGNTIYF.

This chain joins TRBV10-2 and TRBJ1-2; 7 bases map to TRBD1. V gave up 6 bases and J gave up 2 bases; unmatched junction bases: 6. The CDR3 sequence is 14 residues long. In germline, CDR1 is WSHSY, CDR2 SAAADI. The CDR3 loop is CASREQGKNYGYTF. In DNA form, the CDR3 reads TGCGCCAGCAGGGAACAGGGGAAAAACTATGGCTACACCTTC.

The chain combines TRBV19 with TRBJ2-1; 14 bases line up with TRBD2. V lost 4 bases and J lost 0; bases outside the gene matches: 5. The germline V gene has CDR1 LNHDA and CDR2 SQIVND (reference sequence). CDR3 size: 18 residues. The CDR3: CASSKRLAGGSSYNEQFF. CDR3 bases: TGTGCCAGTAGTAAGAGACTAGCGGGAGGGAGCTCCTACAATGAGCAGTTCTTC. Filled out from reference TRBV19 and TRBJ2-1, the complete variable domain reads DGGITQSPKYLFRKEGQNVTLSCEQNLNHDAMYWYRQDPGQGLRLIYYSQIVNDFQKGDIAEGYSVSREKKESFPLTVTSAQKNPTAFYLCASSKRLAGGSSYNEQFFGPGTRLTVL.

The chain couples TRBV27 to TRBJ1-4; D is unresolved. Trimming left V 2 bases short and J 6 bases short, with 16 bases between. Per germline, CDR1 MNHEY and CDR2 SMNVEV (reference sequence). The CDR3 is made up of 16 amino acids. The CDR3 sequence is CASSLIHSGPYEKLFF. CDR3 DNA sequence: TGTGCCAGCAGTTTAATACATAGTGGACCTTATGAAAAACTGTTTTTT.

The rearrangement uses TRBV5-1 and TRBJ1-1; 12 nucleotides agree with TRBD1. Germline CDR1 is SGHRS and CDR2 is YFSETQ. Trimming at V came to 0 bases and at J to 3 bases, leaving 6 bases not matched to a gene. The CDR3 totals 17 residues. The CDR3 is CASSLVGTGGGDTEAFF. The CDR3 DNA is TGCGCCAGCAGCTTGGTGGGGACAGGGGGCGGGGACACTGAAGCTTTCTTT.

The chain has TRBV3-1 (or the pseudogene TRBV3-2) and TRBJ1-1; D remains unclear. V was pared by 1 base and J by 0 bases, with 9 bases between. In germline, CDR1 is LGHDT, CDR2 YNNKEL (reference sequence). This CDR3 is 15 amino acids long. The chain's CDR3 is CASSQGPYMNTEAFF. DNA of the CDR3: TGTGCCAGCAGCCAAGGTCCTTATATGAACACTGAAGCTTTCTTT.

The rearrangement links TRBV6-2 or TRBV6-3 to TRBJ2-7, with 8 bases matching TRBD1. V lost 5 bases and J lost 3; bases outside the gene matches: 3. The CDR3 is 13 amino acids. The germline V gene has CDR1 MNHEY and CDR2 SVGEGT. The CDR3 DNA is TGTGCCAGCAGTCAGGGGGCGTTCTACGAGCAGTACTTC. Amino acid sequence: CASSQGAFYEQYF.

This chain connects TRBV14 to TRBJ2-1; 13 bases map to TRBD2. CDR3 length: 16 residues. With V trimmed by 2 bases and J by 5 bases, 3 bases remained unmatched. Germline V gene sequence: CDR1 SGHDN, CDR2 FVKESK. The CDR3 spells CASSQIGLAGDNEQFF. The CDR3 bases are TGTGCCAGCAGCCAAATAGGACTAGCGGGAGACAATGAGCAGTTCTTC.

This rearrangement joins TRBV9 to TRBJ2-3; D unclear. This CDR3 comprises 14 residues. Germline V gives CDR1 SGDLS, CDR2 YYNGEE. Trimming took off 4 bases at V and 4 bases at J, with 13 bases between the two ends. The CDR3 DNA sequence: TGTGCCAGCAGCACCCGCCACGGAGCAGATACGCAGTATTTT. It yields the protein CASSTRHGADTQYF.

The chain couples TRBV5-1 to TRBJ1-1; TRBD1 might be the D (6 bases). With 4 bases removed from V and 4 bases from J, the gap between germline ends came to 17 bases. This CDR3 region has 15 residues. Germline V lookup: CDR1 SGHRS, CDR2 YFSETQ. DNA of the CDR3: TGCGCCAGCAGCCGAGATGGGGGCGCGGGCACTGAAGCTTTCTTT. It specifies CASSRDGGAGTEAFF.

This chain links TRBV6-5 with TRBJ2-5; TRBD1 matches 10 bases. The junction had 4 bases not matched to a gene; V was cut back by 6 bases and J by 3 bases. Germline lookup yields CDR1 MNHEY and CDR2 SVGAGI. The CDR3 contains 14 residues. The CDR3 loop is CASRGQGSKETQYF. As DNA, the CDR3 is TGTGCCAGCAGGGGACAGGGGTCTAAAGAGACCCAGTACTTC.

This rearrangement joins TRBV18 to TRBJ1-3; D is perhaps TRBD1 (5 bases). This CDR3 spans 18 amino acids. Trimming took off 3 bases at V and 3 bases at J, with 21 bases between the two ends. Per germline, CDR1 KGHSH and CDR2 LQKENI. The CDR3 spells CASSPNTGGGRHGNTIYF. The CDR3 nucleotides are TGTGCCAGCTCACCGAATACTGGGGGGGGTCGACATGGAAACACCATATATTTT.

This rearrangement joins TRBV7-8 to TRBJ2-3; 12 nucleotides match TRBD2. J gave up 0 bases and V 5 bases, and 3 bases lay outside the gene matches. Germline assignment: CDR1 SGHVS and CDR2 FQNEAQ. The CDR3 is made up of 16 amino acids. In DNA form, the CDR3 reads TGTGCCAGCAGCCCCGGGACTAGCGGGAGCACAGATACGCAGTATTTT. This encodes CASSPGTSGSTDTQYF.

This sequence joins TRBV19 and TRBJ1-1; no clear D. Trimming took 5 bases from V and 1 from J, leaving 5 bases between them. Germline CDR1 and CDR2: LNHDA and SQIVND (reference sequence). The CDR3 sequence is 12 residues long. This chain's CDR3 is CASSPQNTEAFF. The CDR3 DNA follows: TGTGCCAGTAGTCCCCAGAACACTGAAGCTTTCTTT.

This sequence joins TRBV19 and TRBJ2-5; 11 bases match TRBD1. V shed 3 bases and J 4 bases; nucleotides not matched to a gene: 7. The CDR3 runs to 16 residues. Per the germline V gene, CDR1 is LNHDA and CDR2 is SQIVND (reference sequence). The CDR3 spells CASSIGRTGGAETQYF. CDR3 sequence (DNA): TGTGCCAGTAGTATCGGCAGGACAGGGGGCGCAGAGACCCAGTACTTC.

The CDR3 sequence: CASSFLGEDTQYF. CDR3 sequence (DNA): TGCGCCAGCAGCTTTCTTGGGGAGGATACGCAGTATTTT. The chain carries TRBV5-1 and TRBJ2-3, with D tentatively TRBD2 (5 bases). Germline lookup yields CDR1 SGHRS and CDR2 YFSETQ. Deletions cut 2 bases from V and 6 bases from J, with 10 bases between. CDR3 length: 13 residues.

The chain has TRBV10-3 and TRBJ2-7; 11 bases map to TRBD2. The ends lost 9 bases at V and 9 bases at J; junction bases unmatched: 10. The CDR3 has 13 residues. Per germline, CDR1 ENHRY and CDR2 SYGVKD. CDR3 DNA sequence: TGTGCCATTCATAGCGGGAGGGCCGACGTGCAGTACTTC. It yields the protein CAIHSGRADVQYF.

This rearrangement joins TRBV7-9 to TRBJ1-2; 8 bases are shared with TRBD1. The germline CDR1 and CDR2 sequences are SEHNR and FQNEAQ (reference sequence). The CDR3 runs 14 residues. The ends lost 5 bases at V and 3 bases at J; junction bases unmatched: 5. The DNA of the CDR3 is TGTGCCAGCAGCACCGGACAGGGTGACTATGGCTACACCTTC. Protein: CASSTGQGDYGYTF.

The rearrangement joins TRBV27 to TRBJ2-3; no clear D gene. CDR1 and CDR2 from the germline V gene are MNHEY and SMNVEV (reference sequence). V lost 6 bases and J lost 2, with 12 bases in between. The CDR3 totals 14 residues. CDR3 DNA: TGTGCCAGCAGATTGGGCGGAAACACAGATACGCAGTATTTT. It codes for CASRLGGNTDTQYF.

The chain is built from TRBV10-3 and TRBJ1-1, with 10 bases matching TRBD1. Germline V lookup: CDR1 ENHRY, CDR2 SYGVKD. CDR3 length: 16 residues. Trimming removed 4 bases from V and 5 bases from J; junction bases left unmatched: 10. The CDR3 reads CAISGGQGVSRTEAFF. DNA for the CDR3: TGTGCCATCAGTGGCGGACAGGGGGTTTCGAGGACTGAAGCTTTCTTT.

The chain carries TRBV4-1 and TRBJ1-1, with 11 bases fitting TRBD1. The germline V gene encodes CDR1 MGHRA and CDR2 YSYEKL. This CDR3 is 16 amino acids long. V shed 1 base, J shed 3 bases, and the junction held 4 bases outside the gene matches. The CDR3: CASSQAGTGGDTEAFF. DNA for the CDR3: TGCGCCAGCAGCCAAGCAGGGACAGGGGGTGACACTGAAGCTTTCTTT.

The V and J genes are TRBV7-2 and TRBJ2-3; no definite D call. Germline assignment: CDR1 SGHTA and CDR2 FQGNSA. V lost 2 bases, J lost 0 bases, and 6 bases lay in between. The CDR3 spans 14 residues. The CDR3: CASSLWESTDTQYF. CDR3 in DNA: TGTGCCAGCAGCTTATGGGAAAGCACAGATACGCAGTATTTT.

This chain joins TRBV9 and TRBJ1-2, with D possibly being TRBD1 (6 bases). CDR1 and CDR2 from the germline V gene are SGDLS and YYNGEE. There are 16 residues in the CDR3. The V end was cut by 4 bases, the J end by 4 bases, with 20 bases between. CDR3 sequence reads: CASSPRGALPPYGYTF. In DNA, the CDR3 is TGTGCCAGCAGCCCCCGGGGGGCCTTACCTCCCTATGGCTACACCTTC.

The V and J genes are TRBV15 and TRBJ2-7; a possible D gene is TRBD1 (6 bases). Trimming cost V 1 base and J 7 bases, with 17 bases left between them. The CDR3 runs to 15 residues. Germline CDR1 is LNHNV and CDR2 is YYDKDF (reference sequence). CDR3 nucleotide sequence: TGTGCCACCAGCAGAGCCCTCAGTACAGGGCGAGAGCAGTACTTC. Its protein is CATSRALSTGREQYF.